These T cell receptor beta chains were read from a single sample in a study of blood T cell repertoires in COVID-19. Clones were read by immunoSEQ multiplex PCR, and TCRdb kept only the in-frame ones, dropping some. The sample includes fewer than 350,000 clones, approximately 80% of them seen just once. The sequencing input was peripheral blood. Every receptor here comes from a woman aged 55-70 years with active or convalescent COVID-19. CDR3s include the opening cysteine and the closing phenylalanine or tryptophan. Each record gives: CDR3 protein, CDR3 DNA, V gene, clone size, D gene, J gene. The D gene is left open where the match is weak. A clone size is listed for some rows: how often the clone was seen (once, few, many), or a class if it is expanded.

CDR3aa: CASSSGFGTYEQYF; CDR3nt: TGTGCCAGCAGCTCAGGGTTTGGAACCTACGAGCAGTACTTC; v_gene: TRBV11-2; abundance: -; d_gene: -; j_gene: TRBJ2-7
CDR3aa: CASYGRTGGSYGYTF; CDR3nt: TGTGCCAGCTACGGCAGGACAGGGGGCTCCTATGGCTACACCTTC; v_gene: TRBV13; abundance: few; d_gene: TRBD1; j_gene: TRBJ1-2
CDR3aa: CASSYLWGGNQPQHF; CDR3nt: TGTGCCAGCAGTTACCTTTGGGGCGGCAATCAGCCCCAGCATTTT; v_gene: TRBV6-2/TRBV6-3; abundance: few; d_gene: -; j_gene: TRBJ1-5
CDR3aa: CAWSAGQIYGYTF; CDR3nt: TGTGCCTGGAGTGCGGGACAGATCTATGGCTACACCTTC; v_gene: TRBV30; abundance: -; d_gene: TRBD1; j_gene: TRBJ1-2
CDR3aa: CATAGPSGGNTEAFF; CDR3nt: TGTGCCACCGCAGGGCCGTCAGGGGGAAACACTGAAGCTTTCTTT; v_gene: TRBV19; abundance: -; d_gene: TRBD1; j_gene: TRBJ1-1
CDR3aa: CASSLPPTGTEAFF; CDR3nt: TGTGCCAGCAGCTTACCCCCCACGGGAACTGAAGCTTTCTTT; v_gene: TRBV7-9; abundance: -; d_gene: -; j_gene: TRBJ1-1
CDR3aa: CASSYSQGIETQYF; CDR3nt: TGTGCCAGCAGTTACTCACAGGGTATAGAGACCCAGTACTTC; v_gene: TRBV6-2/TRBV6-3; abundance: -; d_gene: -; j_gene: TRBJ2-5
CDR3aa: CASSLDEDRGFGYTF; CDR3nt: TGTGCCAGCAGCTTAGACGAGGACAGGGGCTTTGGCTACACCTTC; v_gene: TRBV7-6; abundance: -; d_gene: TRBD1; j_gene: TRBJ1-2
CDR3aa: CASSSTGTGSYNEQFF; CDR3nt: TGTGCCAGCAGCTCGACCGGGACAGGGTCCTACAATGAGCAGTTCTTC; v_gene: TRBV5-6; abundance: -; d_gene: TRBD1; j_gene: TRBJ2-1
CDR3aa: CASSLVGGQGAPEAFF; CDR3nt: TGTGCCAGCAGCTTAGTCGGCGGGCAGGGGGCCCCCGAAGCTTTCTTT; v_gene: TRBV11-2; abundance: few; d_gene: TRBD1; j_gene: TRBJ1-1
CDR3aa: CATSSGGLRETQYF; CDR3nt: TGTGCCACCTCTAGCGGGGGGCTCAGAGAGACCCAGTACTTC; v_gene: TRBV2; abundance: -; d_gene: TRBD2; j_gene: TRBJ2-5
CDR3aa: CASSLASGGAYNEQFF; CDR3nt: TGTGCCAGCAGCTTAGCTAGCGGGGGGGCGTACAATGAGCAGTTCTTC; v_gene: TRBV7-2; abundance: -; d_gene: TRBD2; j_gene: TRBJ2-1
CDR3aa: CSASGSAGGTIETQYF; CDR3nt: TGCAGTGCTAGTGGAAGCGCGGGGGGCACCATAGAGACCCAGTACTTC; v_gene: TRBV20-1; abundance: -; d_gene: TRBD2; j_gene: TRBJ2-5
CDR3aa: CASSYIAGGINEQFF; CDR3nt: TGTGCCAGCAGTTACATAGCGGGGGGGATAAATGAGCAGTTCTTC; v_gene: TRBV6-2/TRBV6-3; abundance: -; d_gene: TRBD2; j_gene: TRBJ2-1
CDR3aa: CASSQTGDWGGELFF; CDR3nt: TGTGCCAGCAGCCAGACGGGGGATTGGGGCGGGGAGCTGTTTTTT; v_gene: TRBV9; abundance: -; d_gene: -; j_gene: TRBJ2-2
CDR3aa: CASSQDRVQDRGHSAYNEQFF; CDR3nt: TGTGCCAGCAGCCAAGATAGGGTTCAGGATAGGGGACATTCCGCCTACAATGAGCAGTTCTTC; v_gene: TRBV3-1/TRBV3-2; abundance: -; d_gene: -; j_gene: TRBJ2-1
CDR3aa: CASIGGTAGNTIYF; CDR3nt: TGTGCCAGCATCGGCGGGACCGCTGGAAACACCATATATTTT; v_gene: TRBV6-5; abundance: few; d_gene: -; j_gene: TRBJ1-3
CDR3aa: CAISGRQGSNEQYF; CDR3nt: TGTGCCATCAGTGGCCGACAGGGGTCTAACGAGCAGTACTTC; v_gene: TRBV10-3; abundance: few; d_gene: TRBD1; j_gene: TRBJ2-7
CDR3aa: CASSQGASSSYEQYF; CDR3nt: TGTGCCAGCAGCCAAGGGGCTAGCTCCTCCTACGAGCAGTACTTC; v_gene: TRBV4-2; abundance: few; d_gene: -; j_gene: TRBJ2-7
CDR3aa: CASSVDVAGGPPQYF; CDR3nt: TGTGCCAGCAGCGTAGACGTAGCGGGGGGGCCCCCCCAGTATTTT; v_gene: TRBV9; abundance: -; d_gene: TRBD2; j_gene: TRBJ2-3
CDR3aa: CASSFQGGNQPQHF; CDR3nt: TGTGCCAGCAGCTTTCAGGGAGGTAATCAGCCCCAGCATTTT; v_gene: TRBV5-4; abundance: -; d_gene: -; j_gene: TRBJ1-5
CDR3aa: CASSTAGQLYGYTF; CDR3nt: TGTGCCAGCAGTACGGCGGGACAGCTTTATGGCTACACCTTC; v_gene: TRBV6-2/TRBV6-3; abundance: -; d_gene: TRBD1; j_gene: TRBJ1-2
CDR3aa: CAIGQVSGANVLTF; CDR3nt: TGTGCCATCGGCCAGGTCTCTGGGGCCAACGTCCTGACTTTC; v_gene: TRBV10-3; abundance: -; d_gene: -; j_gene: TRBJ2-6
CDR3aa: CASSQDLSGGAVVTQYF; CDR3nt: TGTGCCAGCAGCCAAGACCTTAGCGGGGGCGCCGTTGTAACCCAGTACTTC; v_gene: TRBV3-1/TRBV3-2; abundance: -; d_gene: TRBD2; j_gene: TRBJ2-5
CDR3aa: CASSFGQGANYGYTF; CDR3nt: TGTGCCAGCAGCTTCGGACAGGGGGCTAACTATGGCTACACCTTC; v_gene: TRBV5-5; abundance: -; d_gene: TRBD1; j_gene: TRBJ1-2
CDR3aa: CASSIDLSGGTTDTQYF; CDR3nt: TGTGCCAGTAGTATAGACCTTAGCGGGGGGACCACAGATACGCAGTATTTT; v_gene: TRBV19; abundance: -; d_gene: TRBD2; j_gene: TRBJ2-3
CDR3aa: CASSPDPNEQFF; CDR3nt: TGTGCCAGCAGCCCAGACCCGAATGAGCAGTTCTTC; v_gene: TRBV14; abundance: -; d_gene: -; j_gene: TRBJ2-1
CDR3aa: CASSQQGFAEAFF; CDR3nt: TGTGCCAGCAGCCAACAGGGGTTCGCTGAAGCTTTCTTT; v_gene: TRBV7-9; abundance: -; d_gene: TRBD1; j_gene: TRBJ1-1
CDR3aa: CASSPQTGTGSWNGYTF; CDR3nt: TGTGCCAGTAGTCCTCAAACCGGGACAGGGTCTTGGAATGGCTACACCTTC; v_gene: TRBV19; abundance: -; d_gene: TRBD1; j_gene: TRBJ1-2
CDR3aa: CASSEAQGSLLFPRYEQYF; CDR3nt: TGTGCCAGCAGTGAAGCCCAGGGGAGTCTGTTGTTTCCCCGCTACGAGCAGTACTTC; v_gene: TRBV6-1; abundance: -; d_gene: -; j_gene: TRBJ2-7
CDR3aa: CASSQEPGQASYEQYF; CDR3nt: TGTGCCAGCAGCCAAGAGCCGGGACAGGCCTCCTACGAGCAGTACTTC; v_gene: TRBV4-2; abundance: -; d_gene: TRBD1; j_gene: TRBJ2-7
CDR3aa: CASSYSDRGGNTIYF; CDR3nt: TGTGCCAGCAGTTACTCGGACAGGGGTGGAAACACCATATATTTT; v_gene: TRBV6-5; abundance: -; d_gene: TRBD1; j_gene: TRBJ1-3
CDR3aa: CASSIQGKRTDTQYF; CDR3nt: TGTGCCAGTAGTATCCAGGGTAAGAGGACAGATACGCAGTATTTT; v_gene: TRBV19; abundance: -; d_gene: -; j_gene: TRBJ2-3
CDR3aa: CASSPTSTRGGYTF; CDR3nt: TGTGCCAGCAGCCCCACTTCCACTCGGGGGGGCTACACCTTC; v_gene: TRBV6-5; abundance: many; d_gene: -; j_gene: TRBJ1-2
CDR3aa: CASSLAGTGTEEQFF; CDR3nt: TGTGCCAGCAGCTTAGCTGGGACAGGGACGGAGGAGCAGTTCTTC; v_gene: TRBV7-8; abundance: -; d_gene: TRBD1; j_gene: TRBJ2-1
CDR3aa: CASSYLTSTDTQYF; CDR3nt: TGTGCCAGCAGTTACCTAACTTCCACAGATACGCAGTATTTT; v_gene: TRBV6-5; abundance: -; d_gene: -; j_gene: TRBJ2-3
CDR3aa: CASSLGSAAASYNEQFF; CDR3nt: TGTGCCAGCAGCTTAGGTTCTGCGGCCGCTTCCTACAATGAGCAGTTCTTC; v_gene: TRBV7-6; abundance: -; d_gene: -; j_gene: TRBJ2-1
CDR3aa: CASSEAGRGGEYEQYF; CDR3nt: TGTGCCAGCAGTGAAGCGGGACGGGGGGGCGAGTACGAGCAGTACTTC; v_gene: TRBV2; abundance: few; d_gene: TRBD2; j_gene: TRBJ2-7
CDR3aa: CASRDGQGFSDTQYF; CDR3nt: TGTGCCAGCAGGGACGGACAGGGATTTTCAGATACGCAGTATTTT; v_gene: TRBV7-6; abundance: -; d_gene: TRBD1; j_gene: TRBJ2-3
CDR3aa: CASSLLVSGGWSYNEQFF; CDR3nt: TGCGCCAGCAGCTTGTTGGTGAGCGGGGGGTGGTCCTACAATGAGCAGTTCTTC; v_gene: TRBV5-1; abundance: -; d_gene: TRBD2; j_gene: TRBJ2-1
CDR3aa: CASRPQGYYGYTF; CDR3nt: TGTGCCAGCCGCCCACAGGGGTACTATGGCTACACCTTC; v_gene: TRBV7-2; abundance: few; d_gene: TRBD1; j_gene: TRBJ1-2
CDR3aa: CASSTSSLVTDEQFF; CDR3nt: TGTGCCAGCAGTACCTCGAGCTTAGTAACGGATGAGCAGTTCTTC; v_gene: TRBV11-3; abundance: -; d_gene: -; j_gene: TRBJ2-1
CDR3aa: CASRDRVTDTQYF; CDR3nt: TGTGCCAGCCGGGACAGGGTAACAGATACGCAGTATTTT; v_gene: TRBV6-5; abundance: few; d_gene: TRBD1; j_gene: TRBJ2-3
CDR3aa: CAAADPKNTEAFF; CDR3nt: TGTGCCGCGGCGGATCCGAAGAACACTGAAGCTTTCTTT; v_gene: TRBV30; abundance: few; d_gene: -; j_gene: TRBJ1-1
CDR3aa: CASSLELMSGTEAFF; CDR3nt: TGTGCCAGCAGCTTAGAGTTAATGTCGGGGACTGAAGCTTTCTTT; v_gene: TRBV7-2; abundance: -; d_gene: -; j_gene: TRBJ1-1